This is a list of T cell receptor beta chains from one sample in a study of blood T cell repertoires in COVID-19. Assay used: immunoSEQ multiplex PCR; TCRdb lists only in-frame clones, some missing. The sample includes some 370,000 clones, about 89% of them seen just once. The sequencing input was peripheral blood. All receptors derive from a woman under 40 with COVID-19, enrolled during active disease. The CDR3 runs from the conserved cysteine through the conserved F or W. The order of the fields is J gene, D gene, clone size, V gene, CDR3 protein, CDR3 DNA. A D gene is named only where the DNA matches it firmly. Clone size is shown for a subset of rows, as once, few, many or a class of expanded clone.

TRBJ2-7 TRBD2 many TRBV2 CASSGSSGMGLEQYF TGTGCCAGCAGTGGATCTAGCGGGATGGGACTCGAGCAGTACTTC
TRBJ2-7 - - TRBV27 CASSPTSSVASYEQYF TGTGCCAGCAGTCCCACCTCTAGCGTAGCCTCCTACGAGCAGTACTTC
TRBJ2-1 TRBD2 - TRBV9 CASSEAGGGIYEQFF TGTGCCAGCAGCGAAGCGGGAGGGGGAATATATGAGCAGTTCTTC
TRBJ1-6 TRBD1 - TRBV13 CASGTIGGLSPLHF TGTGCCAGCGGGACGATAGGGGGCCTTTCACCCCTCCACTTT
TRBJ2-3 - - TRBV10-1 CASSEEAFSSTDTQYF TGCGCCAGCAGTGAGGAGGCCTTTTCTAGCACAGATACGCAGTATTTT
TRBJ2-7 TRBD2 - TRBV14 CASSQDLGTSGSDEQYF TGTGCCAGCAGCCAAGATCTAGGTACTAGCGGGAGTGACGAGCAGTACTTC
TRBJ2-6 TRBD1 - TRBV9 CASAGGSGANVLTF TGTGCCAGCGCAGGGGGATCTGGGGCCAACGTCCTGACTTTC
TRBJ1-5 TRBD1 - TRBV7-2 CASSSTGGQPQHF TGTGCCAGCAGCAGTACAGGGGGCCAGCCCCAGCATTTT
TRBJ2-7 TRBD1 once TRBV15 CATSGRDRAYEQYF TGTGCCACCAGCGGCCGGGACAGGGCCTACGAGCAGTACTTC
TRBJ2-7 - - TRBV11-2 CASSLSTGVDEQYF TGTGCCAGCAGCCTAAGTACCGGGGTCGACGAGCAGTACTTC
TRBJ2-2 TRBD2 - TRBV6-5 CASGRGGDTGELFF TGTGCCAGCGGACGGGGGGGTGACACCGGGGAGCTGTTTTTT
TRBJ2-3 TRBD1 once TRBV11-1 CASRPRGLATDTQYF TGTGCCAGCAGACCCAGGGGGCTAGCAACAGATACGCAGTATTTT
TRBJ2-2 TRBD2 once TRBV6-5 CASSPAGVGELFF TGTGCCAGCAGCCCGGCGGGGGTGGGGGAGCTGTTTTTT
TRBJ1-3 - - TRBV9 CASSVSSQTGNTIYF TGTGCCAGCAGCGTATCGTCACAAACTGGAAACACCATATATTTT
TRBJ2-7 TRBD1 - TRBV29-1 CSGQGYNEQYF TGCAGCGGACAGGGGTACAACGAGCAGTACTTC
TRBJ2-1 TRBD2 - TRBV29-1 CSVEPSGRLNEQFF TGCAGCGTTGAGCCTAGCGGGAGGTTGAATGAGCAGTTCTTC
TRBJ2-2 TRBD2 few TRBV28 CASSFPGGTNTGELFF TGTGCCAGCAGTTTCCCCGGGGGGACGAACACCGGGGAGCTGTTTTTT
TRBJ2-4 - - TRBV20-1 CSARDLNIQYF TGCAGTGCCAGGGACTTAAACATTCAGTACTTC
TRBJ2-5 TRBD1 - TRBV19 CASSPQTGYETQYF TGTGCCAGTAGTCCACAGACAGGGTATGAGACCCAGTACTTC
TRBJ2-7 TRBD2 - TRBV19 CASSMLAGGPGEQYF TGTGCCAGTAGTATGCTAGCGGGAGGGCCGGGAGAGCAGTACTTC
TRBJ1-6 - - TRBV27 CASSLGGRVSSPLHF TGTGCCAGCAGTTTAGGGGGCAGGGTAAGCTCACCCCTCCACTTT
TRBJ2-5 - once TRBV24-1 CATSDLHRGETQYF TGTGCCACCAGTGATTTGCATCGGGGAGAGACCCAGTACTTC
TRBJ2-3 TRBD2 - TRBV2 CASSAPSGRATDTQYF TGTGCCAGCAGCGCGCCTAGCGGGAGGGCGACAGATACGCAGTATTTT
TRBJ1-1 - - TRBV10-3 CAISEDMNTEAFF TGTGCCATCAGTGAGGACATGAACACTGAAGCTTTCTTT
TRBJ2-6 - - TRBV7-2 CASSLDRLANVLTF TGTGCCAGCAGCTTAGACAGGCTGGCCAACGTCCTGACTTTC
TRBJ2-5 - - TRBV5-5 CASSWDPGVPRETQYF TGTGCCAGCAGCTGGGACCCAGGGGTGCCTCGGGAGACCCAGTACTTC
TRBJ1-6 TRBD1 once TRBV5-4 CASSPGQGNSPLHF TGTGCCAGCAGCCCTGGACAGGGTAATTCACCCCTCCACTTT
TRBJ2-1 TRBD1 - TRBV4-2 CASTPSTGSNEQFF TGTGCCAGCACCCCTTCGACAGGGAGCAATGAGCAGTTCTTC
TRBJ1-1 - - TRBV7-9 CASSLSTEAFF TGTGCCAGCAGCCTCTCCACTGAAGCTTTCTTT
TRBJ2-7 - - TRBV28 CASSHDSFGYEQYF TGTGCCAGCAGCCATGACAGCTTTGGCTACGAGCAGTACTTC
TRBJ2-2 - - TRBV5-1 CASSYSSTGELFF TGCGCCAGCAGCTACAGCAGCACCGGGGAGCTGTTTTTT
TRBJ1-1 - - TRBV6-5 CASSHAGGQPEAFF TGTGCCAGCAGTCACGCGGGGGGACAACCGGAAGCTTTCTTT
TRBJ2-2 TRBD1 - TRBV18 CASSTGQGNTGELFF TGTGCCAGCTCAACCGGACAGGGGAACACCGGGGAGCTGTTTTTT